This entry concerns a single TCR beta chain. These data come from a study of beta chain features in type 1 diabetes. On the study more broadly: Patients shared similar age, gender and cell yields with healthy donors.

The CDR3 loop spans 15 amino acids. In germline, CDR1 is SGHTA, CDR2 FQGTGA. After removal of 6 bases from V and 1 base from J, the junction contained 2 bases not matched to a gene. The isolated RNA, all of it, was reverse transcribed, so expressed TCRB transcripts were what got sequenced. Generated by immunoSEQ multiplex PCR, the TCRdb table keeps only in-frame clones and is missing some. The sample has under 950,000 clones; 15% to 20% are singletons. The sequencing input was naive CD4+ T cells from blood. The receptor comes from a young woman in good health. The V and J genes are TRBV7-3 and TRBJ2-1, with 11 bases fitting TRBD2. Here the CDR3 DNA reads TGTGCCAGCAGTCGACTAGCGGGATCCTACAATGAGCAGTTCTTC. The encoded protein is CASSRLAGSYNEQFF.